This entry features one T cell receptor beta chain sequence. Its antigen is as yet unknown. This sample was included in a study of cytomegalovirus exposure and HLA in healthy donors. The CDR3 loop spans 15 amino acids. Germline V gene lookup returns CDR1 MRHNA and CDR2 SNTAGT. Trimming took off 3 bases at V and 2 bases at J, with 13 bases between the two ends. Overall study findings and caveats: One variant, a missense change in DCLRE1C, was linked in a later analysis to TCR beta V- and J-gene trimming. As confirmed in vitro, a few CMV-associated chains were specific for CMV antigens. CMV serostatus was the sole immune exposure information available.

The primer mix had 60 Vbeta and 13 Jbeta primers. This table comes from immunoSEQ multiplex PCR, and its TCRdb copy is limited to in-frame clones, with some not included. The sample holds approximately 120,000 clones. V usage is TRBV6-4 and J usage is TRBJ1-1; tentatively, D is TRBD1 (6 bases). The sequenced material came from PBMCs. The receptor was isolated from a man aged 35 to 55 in good health and CMV-seronegative. For the CDR3, the DNA is TGTGCCAGCAGTGAGGCCAGGGGTTTAAACACTGAAGCTTTCTTT. This translates into CASSEARGLNTEAFF.